These T cell receptor beta chains were read from a single sample in a study of shared clonotypes between healthy human individuals. Using immunoSEQ multiplex PCR, the repertoire was profiled, and TCRdb retains in-frame clones only, with some absent. The sample gives approximately 500,000 clones, approximately 95% of which show up once; under 0.06% is in the top ten. Input material: naive CD4+ T cells sorted from blood. These receptors came from a woman aged 25 to 39 in good health. Both conserved end residues are part of each CDR3. A D gene is named only where the DNA matches it firmly. Where a row states a size, it is once, few, many or the class of an expanded clone; other rows omit it.

CDR3 protein: CASSSAFYGYTF
CDR3 DNA: TGTGCCAGCAGTTCGGCATTCTATGGCTACACCTTC
clone size: -
J gene: TRBJ1-2
V gene: TRBV28
D gene: -

CDR3 protein: CASSPNRGQPQHF
CDR3 DNA: TGTGCCAGCAGCCCTAACAGGGGACAGCCCCAGCATTTT
clone size: -
J gene: TRBJ1-5
V gene: TRBV7-2
D gene: TRBD1

CDR3 protein: CASSRGLASYYEQYF
CDR3 DNA: TGTGCCAGCAGCCGAGGACTAGCGAGCTATTACGAGCAGTACTTC
clone size: -
J gene: TRBJ2-7
V gene: TRBV14
D gene: TRBD2

CDR3 protein: CASSRDLVAGDYEQYF
CDR3 DNA: TGTGCCAGCAGCCGAGATCTCGTTGCGGGGGACTACGAGCAGTACTTC
clone size: -
J gene: TRBJ2-7
V gene: TRBV7-2
D gene: TRBD2

CDR3 protein: CASSFRNTIYF
CDR3 DNA: TGTGCCAGCAGTTTTCGAAACACCATATATTTT
clone size: few
J gene: TRBJ1-3
V gene: TRBV28
D gene: -

CDR3 protein: CASLCERASTDTQYF
CDR3 DNA: TGTGCCAGCCTCTGTGAGAGGGCTAGCACAGATACGCAGTATTTT
clone size: -
J gene: TRBJ2-3
V gene: TRBV6-7
D gene: -

CDR3 protein: CSASDRDRGNNEQYF
CDR3 DNA: TGCAGCGCCAGCGACCGGGACAGGGGGAACAACGAGCAGTACTTC
clone size: -
J gene: TRBJ2-7
V gene: TRBV29-1
D gene: TRBD1

CDR3 protein: CASSFSARANYGYTF
CDR3 DNA: TGTGCCAGCAGCTTTTCCGCCAGAGCTAACTATGGCTACACCTTC
clone size: -
J gene: TRBJ1-2
V gene: TRBV7-9
D gene: -

CDR3 protein: CSARDASEQFF
CDR3 DNA: TGCAGTGCTAGAGATGCGTCTGAGCAGTTCTTC
clone size: -
J gene: TRBJ2-1
V gene: TRBV20-1
D gene: -

CDR3 protein: CASNSRQGVQPQHF
CDR3 DNA: TGTGCCAGCAACAGCCGACAGGGCGTTCAGCCCCAGCATTTT
clone size: -
J gene: TRBJ1-5
V gene: TRBV6-1
D gene: TRBD1

CDR3 protein: CASSGYHLEAGANVLTF
CDR3 DNA: TGTGCCAGCAGCGGATACCACTTGGAGGCTGGGGCCAACGTCCTGACTTTC
clone size: -
J gene: TRBJ2-6
V gene: TRBV9
D gene: -

CDR3 protein: CAWSVQGLNTEAFF
CDR3 DNA: TGTGCCTGGAGTGTACAGGGGTTGAACACTGAAGCTTTCTTT
clone size: few
J gene: TRBJ1-1
V gene: TRBV30
D gene: TRBD1

CDR3 protein: CASSQKSGQGAYEQYF
CDR3 DNA: TGTGCCAGCTCACAGAAATCGGGACAGGGGGCCTACGAGCAGTACTTC
clone size: -
J gene: TRBJ2-7
V gene: TRBV18
D gene: TRBD1

CDR3 protein: CARSSGEETQYF
CDR3 DNA: TGTGCCAGAAGCTCGGGTGAAGAGACCCAGTACTTC
clone size: -
J gene: TRBJ2-5
V gene: TRBV5-3
D gene: -